This TCR beta chain was sequenced during a study of T cell repertoires in cytomegalovirus infection. TCRdb ran MiXCR on the reads and lists one entry per CDR3 protein. This sample has about 160,000 distinct CDR3 sequences, with about 20% found just once. Turning to this clonotype: What it binds is unknown.

The receptor was isolated from a human donor in good health (CMV status not recorded). Some clones in this sample may be carry-over from other donors' samples. Sample: CD8+ T cells from cultured PBMCs, taken from culture after CMV antigen stimulation.

The CDR3 sequence is CASSPLSDLYF. For the CDR3, the DNA is TGTGCCAGCAGTCCCCTTAGTGACTTGTACTTC. This chain uses TRBV12-3 or TRBV12-4 with TRBJ2-5; no clear D gene. CDR3 length: 11 residues. The V end was cut by 5 bases, the J end by 13 bases, with 14 bases between.